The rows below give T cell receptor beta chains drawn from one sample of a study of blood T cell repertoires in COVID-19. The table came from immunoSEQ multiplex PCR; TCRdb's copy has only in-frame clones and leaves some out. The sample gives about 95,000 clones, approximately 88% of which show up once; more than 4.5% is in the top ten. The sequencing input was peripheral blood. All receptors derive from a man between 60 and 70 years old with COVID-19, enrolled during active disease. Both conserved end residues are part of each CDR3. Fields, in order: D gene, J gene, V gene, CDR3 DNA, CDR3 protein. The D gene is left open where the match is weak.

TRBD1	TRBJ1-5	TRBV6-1	TGTGCCAGCAGTGACGGGACAGGGAGCAATCAGCCCCAGCATTTT	CASSDGTGSNQPQHF
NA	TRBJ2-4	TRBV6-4	TGTGCCAGCAGTGACTCAAACAGACGATTAGCCAAAAACATTCAGTACTTC	CASSDSNRRLAKNIQYF
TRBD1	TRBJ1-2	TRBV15	TGTGCCACCAGCAGAGCCGGGACAGGGACGTATGGCTACACCTTC	CATSRAGTGTYGYTF
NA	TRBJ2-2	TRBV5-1	TGCGCCAGCAGGGTAGCGGATAACACCGGGGAGCTGTTTTTT	CASRVADNTGELFF
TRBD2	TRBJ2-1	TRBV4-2	TGTGCCAGCAGCGGGCTCAGGTCTAGCGGGAGTAGTGATGAGCAGTTCTTC	CASSGLRSSGSSDEQFF
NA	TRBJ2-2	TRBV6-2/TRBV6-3	TGTGCCAGCAGTCGAGACAGGACGAACACCGGGGAGCTGTTTTTT	CASSRDRTNTGELFF
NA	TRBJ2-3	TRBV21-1	TGTGCCAGGGGACTAGCGGGAGGGCGGCCAGATACGCAGTATTTT	CARGLAGGRPDTQYF
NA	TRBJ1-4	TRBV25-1	TGTGCCAGCAGTGCCCGGGCCAGGGCTGAAAAACTGTTTTTT	CASSARARAEKLFF
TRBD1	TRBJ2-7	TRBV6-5	TGTGCCACCTTGGGACAGGACTACGAGCAGTACTTC	CATLGQDYEQYF
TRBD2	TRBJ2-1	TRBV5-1	TGCGCCAGCAGCCGCAGACTAGCGGGAGCGGTTGAGCAGTTCTTC	CASSRRLAGAVEQFF
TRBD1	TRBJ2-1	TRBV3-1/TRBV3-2	TGTGCCAGCAGCCAACAGGACAGGGTCTACAATGAGCAGTTCTTC	CASSQQDRVYNEQFF
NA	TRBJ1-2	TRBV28	TGTGCCAGCCTTAGAGACAGCAACTATGGCTACACCTTC	CASLRDSNYGYTF
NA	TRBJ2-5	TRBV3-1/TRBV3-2	TGTGCCAGCAGCCTCAAGGGAGTTTCGGCCCAGTACTTC	CASSLKGVSAQYF
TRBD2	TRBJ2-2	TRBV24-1	TGTGCCACCAGTGGGTCCGCGGGAGTGTTGTACACCGGGGAGCTGTTTTTT	CATSGSAGVLYTGELFF
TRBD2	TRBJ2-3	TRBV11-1	TGTGCCAGCAGCTTACGACTAGCGGGAGCAGATACGCAGTATTTT	CASSLRLAGADTQYF
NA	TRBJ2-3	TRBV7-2	TGTGCCAGCAGCTACAGGGAAGATACGCAGTATTTT	CASSYREDTQYF
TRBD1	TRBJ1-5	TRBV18	TGTGCCAGCTCACCTCCGGGACAGGGGTTTGATCAGCCCCAGCATTTT	CASSPPGQGFDQPQHF
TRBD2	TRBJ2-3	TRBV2	TGTGCCGGAACCCGACAGGGGGGATTAGCGGGAGGGCCCACAGATACGCAGTATTTT	CAGTRQGGLAGGPTDTQYF
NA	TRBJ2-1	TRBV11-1	TGTGCCAGCAGCTTAGCGGGCAGGGCCTCCTACAATGAGCAGTTCTTC	CASSLAGRASYNEQFF
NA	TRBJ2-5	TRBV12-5	TGTGCTAGTGCCTCAGGGGTTGTAAGCCAAGAGACCCAGTACTTC	CASASGVVSQETQYF